This is a list of T cell receptor beta chains from one sample in a study of blood T cell repertoires in COVID-19. Generated by immunoSEQ multiplex PCR, the TCRdb table keeps only in-frame clones and is missing some. The data contain more than 55,000 clones, 79% of them seen just once; the ten biggest clones take up roughly 3%. Sequenced input: peripheral blood. The receptors derive from a man between 60 and 75 years old with acute or convalescent COVID-19. The CDR3 runs from the conserved cysteine through the conserved F or W. Fields, in order: clone size, V gene, D gene, J gene, CDR3 DNA, CDR3 protein. A D gene is named only where the DNA matches it firmly. Only part of the rows carry a size: once, few, many, or a class if the clone is expanded.

clone_size: NA
v_call: TRBV6-5
d_call: NA
j_call: TRBJ1-6
cdr3_nt: TGTGCCAGCAGTTATGAGGGTAATTCACCCCTCCACTTT
cdr3_aa: CASSYEGNSPLHF

clone_size: NA
v_call: TRBV19
d_call: NA
j_call: TRBJ2-6
cdr3_nt: TGTGCCAGTACTCTTTGGGGGGGCCCTGGGGCCAACGTCCTGACTTTC
cdr3_aa: CASTLWGGPGANVLTF

clone_size: NA
v_call: TRBV5-6
d_call: NA
j_call: TRBJ1-2
cdr3_nt: TGTGCCAGCAGCTTGCCGGGGTCATCTTATGGCTACACCTTC
cdr3_aa: CASSLPGSSYGYTF

clone_size: NA
v_call: TRBV7-8
d_call: NA
j_call: TRBJ2-7
cdr3_nt: TGTGCCAGCAGTTCCCTTGGGTCAGGAACCTACGAGCAGTACTTC
cdr3_aa: CASSSLGSGTYEQYF

clone_size: NA
v_call: TRBV18
d_call: TRBD1
j_call: TRBJ1-5
cdr3_nt: TGTGCCAGCTCCCGAGGGGAACAGGGGCATCAGCCCCAGCATTTT
cdr3_aa: CASSRGEQGHQPQHF

clone_size: NA
v_call: TRBV29-1
d_call: TRBD1
j_call: TRBJ1-1
cdr3_nt: TGCAGCGTTGAGCAGGGGGGGAACACTGAAGCTTTCTTT
cdr3_aa: CSVEQGGNTEAFF

clone_size: NA
v_call: TRBV14
d_call: NA
j_call: TRBJ1-2
cdr3_nt: TGTGCCAGCAGCCAAGGAAACCGGGATCGGCCCTTGGGAATCTATGGCTACACCTTC
cdr3_aa: CASSQGNRDRPLGIYGYTF

clone_size: NA
v_call: TRBV4-1
d_call: TRBD2
j_call: TRBJ2-7
cdr3_nt: TGCGCCAGCAGCTCTACCGTCCTGGCGGGGGGCCACGAGCAGTACTTC
cdr3_aa: CASSSTVLAGGHEQYF

clone_size: NA
v_call: TRBV5-1
d_call: NA
j_call: TRBJ2-4
cdr3_nt: TGCGCCAGCAGCTCCCAGGGTCCGGCCCAAAACATTCAGTACTTC
cdr3_aa: CASSSQGPAQNIQYF

clone_size: NA
v_call: TRBV12-2
d_call: NA
j_call: TRBJ1-5
cdr3_nt: TGTGCAAGTCGCCCCCACAGAGACAGGCCCCATAGCAATCAGCCCCAGCATTTT
cdr3_aa: CASRPHRDRPHSNQPQHF

clone_size: few
v_call: TRBV18
d_call: NA
j_call: TRBJ1-2
cdr3_nt: TGTGCCAGCTCACCACCAGGTTATGGTGGAGGGGAACTCTTCTATGGCTACACCTTC
cdr3_aa: CASSPPGYGGGELFYGYTF

clone_size: NA
v_call: TRBV7-3
d_call: TRBD2
j_call: TRBJ2-1
cdr3_nt: TGTGCCAGCAGCTTAGCGGGGGGCTTTTACAATGAGCAGTTCTTC
cdr3_aa: CASSLAGGFYNEQFF

clone_size: NA
v_call: TRBV9
d_call: NA
j_call: TRBJ2-3
cdr3_nt: TGTGCCAGCAGCGTAGAGGGACACCTAAGCACAGATACGCAGTATTTT
cdr3_aa: CASSVEGHLSTDTQYF

clone_size: NA
v_call: TRBV30
d_call: NA
j_call: TRBJ1-3
cdr3_nt: TGTGCCTGGAGTGCCGGGAGTTCCAGAAACACCATATATTTT
cdr3_aa: CAWSAGSSRNTIYF

clone_size: NA
v_call: TRBV7-8
d_call: NA
j_call: TRBJ2-3
cdr3_nt: TGTGCCAGCAGCTTAGCGGCCCTAGCTAGGGCAGATACGCAGTATTTT
cdr3_aa: CASSLAALARADTQYF

clone_size: NA
v_call: TRBV5-8
d_call: TRBD2
j_call: TRBJ2-3
cdr3_nt: TGTGCCAGCAGCCCCGGGACTAGCGGGGGGCGACTAGATACGCAGTATTTT
cdr3_aa: CASSPGTSGGRLDTQYF

clone_size: NA
v_call: TRBV4-1
d_call: TRBD1
j_call: TRBJ1-2
cdr3_nt: TGCGCCAGCAGCCAAGACGGACAGGGGAACTATGGCTACACCTTC
cdr3_aa: CASSQDGQGNYGYTF

clone_size: NA
v_call: TRBV24-1
d_call: NA
j_call: TRBJ2-5
cdr3_nt: TGTGCCACCAGTCCCCGAGGGCGGGGCTTGGAAGAGACCCAGTACTTC
cdr3_aa: CATSPRGRGLEETQYF

clone_size: NA
v_call: TRBV5-4
d_call: NA
j_call: TRBJ2-3
cdr3_nt: TGTGCCAGCAGCCCCGCAAAGGGGTTAGATACGCAGTATTTT
cdr3_aa: CASSPAKGLDTQYF

clone_size: NA
v_call: TRBV7-9
d_call: NA
j_call: TRBJ2-2
cdr3_nt: TGTGCCAGCAGCGCGGGACAGTACGGTTCCGGGGAGCTGTTTTTT
cdr3_aa: CASSAGQYGSGELFF

clone_size: NA
v_call: TRBV24-1
d_call: TRBD1
j_call: TRBJ2-1
cdr3_nt: TGTGCCACCAAACGGACAGGGGGAAATGAGCAGTTCTTC
cdr3_aa: CATKRTGGNEQFF

clone_size: once
v_call: TRBV2
d_call: NA
j_call: TRBJ1-6
cdr3_nt: TGTGCCAGCATCCCCTCCGGGTACCCTAATTCACCCCTCCACTTT
cdr3_aa: CASIPSGYPNSPLHF

clone_size: NA
v_call: TRBV30
d_call: NA
j_call: TRBJ2-3
cdr3_nt: TGTGCCTGGAGCCAAGGCCTTAGCGCAGATACGCAGTATTTT
cdr3_aa: CAWSQGLSADTQYF

clone_size: NA
v_call: TRBV19
d_call: TRBD1
j_call: TRBJ1-2
cdr3_nt: TGTGCCAGTAGTTTCGGACAGGGGAACTATGGCTACACCTTC
cdr3_aa: CASSFGQGNYGYTF

clone_size: NA
v_call: TRBV6-6
d_call: TRBD1
j_call: TRBJ2-5
cdr3_nt: TGTGCCAGCAGTTACAGACAGGGGATAGGGACCCAGTACTTC
cdr3_aa: CASSYRQGIGTQYF

clone_size: NA
v_call: TRBV2
d_call: NA
j_call: TRBJ2-3
cdr3_nt: TGTGCCAGCAGTAGAGGAACTATCACAGATACGCAGTATTTT
cdr3_aa: CASSRGTITDTQYF

clone_size: NA
v_call: TRBV11-2
d_call: NA
j_call: TRBJ1-1
cdr3_nt: TGTGCCAGCAGCTCCGGGGGGTTTGTTACTGAAGCTTTCTTT
cdr3_aa: CASSSGGFVTEAFF

clone_size: NA
v_call: TRBV14
d_call: TRBD1
j_call: TRBJ1-1
cdr3_nt: TGTGCCAGCAGCCAAGACCAGGGGGGACCAAAGGTCTTT
cdr3_aa: CASSQDQGGPKVF

clone_size: NA
v_call: TRBV9
d_call: NA
j_call: TRBJ1-2
cdr3_nt: TGTGCCCGCAGCGGCCGGGGGGGGAAATATGGCTACACCTTC
cdr3_aa: CARSGRGGKYGYTF

clone_size: once
v_call: TRBV28
d_call: NA
j_call: TRBJ1-4
cdr3_nt: TGTGCCAGCAGTTTAGTCCAATCAGCGGCCCTTAATGAAAAACTGTTTTTT
cdr3_aa: CASSLVQSAALNEKLFF

clone_size: few
v_call: TRBV5-1
d_call: NA
j_call: TRBJ2-1
cdr3_nt: TGCGCCAGCAGCTTGACAGGGTCCCCTAGTGAGCAGTTCTTC
cdr3_aa: CASSLTGSPSEQFF

clone_size: once
v_call: TRBV19
d_call: NA
j_call: TRBJ1-5
cdr3_nt: TGTGCCAGTAGTATCCCGCGACAGATCATTAGCAATCAGCCCCAGCATTTT
cdr3_aa: CASSIPRQIISNQPQHF

clone_size: NA
v_call: TRBV5-6
d_call: TRBD1
j_call: TRBJ2-4
cdr3_nt: TGTGCCAGCAGCTTGATGACAGGGGGCGCCAAAAACATTCAGTACTTC
cdr3_aa: CASSLMTGGAKNIQYF

clone_size: few
v_call: TRBV7-2
d_call: NA
j_call: TRBJ2-7
cdr3_nt: TGTGCCAGCAGCTTAACAGGGCGGGACGAGCAGTACTTC
cdr3_aa: CASSLTGRDEQYF

clone_size: NA
v_call: TRBV6-5
d_call: TRBD1
j_call: TRBJ1-5
cdr3_nt: TGTGCCAGCCTTAGGGGGCGCGACAATCAGCCCCAGCATTTT
cdr3_aa: CASLRGRDNQPQHF

clone_size: NA
v_call: TRBV12-3/TRBV12-4
d_call: NA
j_call: TRBJ1-5
cdr3_nt: TGTGCCAGCAGTCAACAGGTTACACAGCCCCAGCATTTT
cdr3_aa: CASSQQVTQPQHF

clone_size: NA
v_call: TRBV4-1
d_call: NA
j_call: TRBJ2-6
cdr3_nt: TGCGCCAGCAGCCAAGAAGCCCCCTCTGGGGCCAACGTCCTGACTTTC
cdr3_aa: CASSQEAPSGANVLTF

clone_size: NA
v_call: TRBV9
d_call: NA
j_call: TRBJ1-1
cdr3_nt: TGTGCCAGCAGCCCCGTCGGACAGTACACTGAAGCTTTCTTT
cdr3_aa: CASSPVGQYTEAFF

clone_size: few
v_call: TRBV24-1
d_call: TRBD1
j_call: TRBJ1-2
cdr3_nt: TGTGCCACCAGTGATGCCGGACCTGGACAGGACTATGGCTACACCTTC
cdr3_aa: CATSDAGPGQDYGYTF

clone_size: NA
v_call: TRBV6-5
d_call: NA
j_call: TRBJ1-2
cdr3_nt: TGTGCCAGCAGCCCGACAGCTACTAACTATGGCTACACCTTC
cdr3_aa: CASSPTATNYGYTF

clone_size: few
v_call: TRBV5-1
d_call: TRBD2
j_call: TRBJ2-6
cdr3_nt: TGCGCCAGCAGCCAGACTAGCGGGGAGCTCTTTGCGGCCAACGTCCTGACTTTC
cdr3_aa: CASSQTSGELFAANVLTF

clone_size: NA
v_call: TRBV5-4
d_call: NA
j_call: TRBJ2-7
cdr3_nt: TGTGCCAGCAGCTTGTCTACCAACGCCCGCGGTTCCTACGAGCAGTACTTC
cdr3_aa: CASSLSTNARGSYEQYF

clone_size: NA
v_call: TRBV2
d_call: NA
j_call: TRBJ1-5
cdr3_nt: TGTGCCAGCAGGTGGCAGGTAGATCAGCCCCAGCATTTT
cdr3_aa: CASRWQVDQPQHF

clone_size: few
v_call: TRBV25-1
d_call: NA
j_call: TRBJ1-1
cdr3_nt: TGTGCCAGCAGTGAAGCCGGGTCAGATACTGAAGCTTTCTTT
cdr3_aa: CASSEAGSDTEAFF

clone_size: NA
v_call: TRBV7-9
d_call: TRBD2
j_call: TRBJ2-5
cdr3_nt: TGTGCCAGCAGCTTAACTCTAGCGGGGAGGTTCCAAGAGACCCAGTACTTC
cdr3_aa: CASSLTLAGRFQETQYF

clone_size: NA
v_call: TRBV5-1
d_call: NA
j_call: TRBJ2-2
cdr3_nt: TGCGCCAGCAGCTTGGGAGCGCGAACGAACACCGGGGAGCTGTTTTTT
cdr3_aa: CASSLGARTNTGELFF

clone_size: many
v_call: TRBV18
d_call: NA
j_call: TRBJ2-5
cdr3_nt: TGTGCCAGCTCCCCCGGACTACAAGAGACCCAGTACTTC
cdr3_aa: CASSPGLQETQYF

clone_size: NA
v_call: TRBV6-5
d_call: NA
j_call: TRBJ2-1
cdr3_nt: TGTGCCAGCAGTCCAATGTGGAGTACCAATGAGCAGTTCTTC
cdr3_aa: CASSPMWSTNEQFF

clone_size: NA
v_call: TRBV18
d_call: NA
j_call: TRBJ2-1
cdr3_nt: TGTGCCAGCTCCCTTTCCGGGGGGCCAGGTAATGAGCAGTTCTTC
cdr3_aa: CASSLSGGPGNEQFF

clone_size: few
v_call: TRBV7-9
d_call: NA
j_call: TRBJ1-5
cdr3_nt: TGTGCCAGCAGCCTGGGACTGCCACTCGGCAACCAGCCCCAGCATTTT
cdr3_aa: CASSLGLPLGNQPQHF

clone_size: few
v_call: TRBV5-1
d_call: TRBD1
j_call: TRBJ1-2
cdr3_nt: TGCGCCAGCAGCCAGGGACAGAACTATGGCTACACCTTC
cdr3_aa: CASSQGQNYGYTF

clone_size: many
v_call: TRBV7-9
d_call: NA
j_call: TRBJ2-5
cdr3_nt: TGTGCCAGCAGCTCGGGTCAAGAGACCCAGTACTTC
cdr3_aa: CASSSGQETQYF